These 10 T cell receptor beta chains share one sample of origin, sequenced in a study of T cell clones after liver transplantation. TCRdb's copy holds only in-frame clones and misses some; the assay was immunoSEQ multiplex PCR. Here the sample spans more than 75,000 clones, roughly 85% being singletons. This specimen consisted of CD4+ T cells from blood, obtained around 45 months after liver transplant. All receptors derive from a human patient who received a liver transplant. The graft donor may have given rise to some T cells.

The chain has TRBV11-2 and TRBJ2-7; D may be TRBD2 (6 bases). Germline V gives CDR1 SGHAT, CDR2 FQNNGV. Between the trimmed V and J ends, which lost 5 bases and 3 bases, there was a span of 17 bases. The CDR3 is 15 residues long. The CDR3 DNA sequence: TGTGCCAGCAGCCCACGACTAGGCCAGATCTACGAGCAGTACTTC. Its protein product is CASSPRLGQIYEQYF.

CDR3 protein: CATSDRRSNQPQHF. The CDR3 DNA follows: TGTGCCACCAGCGACAGGAGGAGCAATCAGCCCCAGCATTTT. J is TRBJ1-5 and V is TRBV15, with TRBD1 as a possible D gene (6 bases). The CDR3 loop spans 14 amino acids. Germline CDR1 and CDR2: LNHNV and YYDKDF (reference sequence). Trimming removed 5 bases from V and 1 base from J, with 9 bases in between.

This clone was seen just once. The chain uses TRBV7-2 and TRBJ1-5; a weak D match, TRBD1 (5 bases). Germline CDR1 is SGHTA and CDR2 is FQGNSA. This CDR3 region has 14 residues. With 4 bases removed from V and 9 bases from J, the gap between germline ends came to 16 bases. This CDR3 is CASSWYQGERPQHF. For the CDR3, the DNA is TGTGCCAGCAGCTGGTACCAGGGCGAGAGGCCCCAGCATTTT.

The rearrangement joins TRBV11-2 to TRBJ2-5; maybe TRBD2 (6 bases). The V end lost 2 bases, the J end lost 5 bases, and 24 bases lay between the germline ends. CDR1 and CDR2 (germline): SGHAT, FQNNGV. The CDR3 covers 18 residues. CDR3 protein: CASSLSVSGASVWETQYF. In DNA form, the CDR3 reads TGTGCCAGCAGCTTATCTGTCAGTGGCGCTAGCGTTTGGGAGACCCAGTACTTC.

The chain uses TRBV7-2 and TRBJ2-5, with D tentatively TRBD1 (6 bases). CDR1 and CDR2 from the germline V gene are SGHTA and FQGNSA. The CDR3 sequence is 14 residues long. Trimming removed 5 bases at V and 2 bases at J, with 12 bases between. CDR3 residues: CASSPGQLQETQYF. The CDR3 DNA reads as TGTGCCAGCAGCCCAGGACAGCTACAAGAGACCCAGTACTTC.

V is TRBV19 and J is TRBJ1-5; maybe TRBD1 (5 bases). The germline V gene has CDR1 LNHDA and CDR2 SQIVND (reference sequence). Trimming took off 5 bases at V and 0 bases at J, with 17 bases between the two ends. The CDR3 loop spans 17 amino acids. The CDR3 loop is CASSPLNPGNSNQPQHF. In DNA, the CDR3 is TGTGCCAGTAGTCCCCTTAATCCAGGGAATAGCAATCAGCCCCAGCATTTT.

The chain has TRBV7-6 and TRBJ1-1, with D possibly being TRBD1 (6 bases). The CDR3 loop spans 14 amino acids. Germline V gene lookup returns CDR1 SGHVS and CDR2 FNYEAQ. V lost 1 base to trimming and J lost 5 bases, with 11 bases between them. CDR3: CASSLGRGRTEAFF. In DNA, the CDR3 is TGTGCCAGCAGCTTAGGAAGGGGGAGGACTGAAGCTTTCTTT.

V and J are TRBV19 and TRBJ1-3; D gene ambiguous. There are 13 residues in the CDR3. V was shortened by 4 bases and J by 4 bases, with 8 bases between the two germline ends. Germline lookup yields CDR1 LNHDA and CDR2 SQIVND (reference sequence). CDR3 region: CASSKGYGNTIYF. The DNA for the CDR3 is TGTGCCAGTAGTAAAGGGTACGGAAACACCATATATTTT.

In DNA form, the CDR3 reads TGCGCCAGCAGTGTAGGGGCAGCCGCCGAGCAGTACTTC. It specifies CASSVGAAAEQYF. V and J are TRBV10-1 and TRBJ2-7, with a weak D call TRBD1 (5 bases). Trimming took 4 bases from V and 6 from J, leaving 13 bases between them. CDR1 is WNHNN, CDR2 SYGVQD, per germline (reference sequence). The CDR3 has 13 amino acids.

A single count supports this clone. V usage is TRBV7-8 and J usage is TRBJ1-5, with a tentative D call TRBD1 (6 bases). Trimming took off 5 bases at V and 0 bases at J, with 17 bases between the two ends. There are 17 residues in the CDR3. From germline, CDR1 is SGHVS and CDR2 FQNEAQ. Here the CDR3 DNA reads TGTGCCAGCAGCCCAGGACAGCCCAGTAATAGCAATCAGCCCCAGCATTTT. Protein: CASSPGQPSNSNQPQHF.